These T cell receptor beta chains were read from a single sample in a study of identifying expanded T cells in peripheral blood. Produced via immunoSEQ multiplex PCR; TCRdb's table is partial and in-frame only. The sample lists about 81,000 clones, around 84% seen once, with 20% in the top ten. Sequencing used blood. Receptor source: a person between 18 and 70 years old in good health. Each CDR3 is given with its conserved first and last residue. D genes are given only for firm matches. Size tells how often a clone was seen (once, few, many) or the class of an expanded clone, and some rows leave it out.

clone size	V gene	CDR3 length	D gene	J gene	CDR3 protein	CDR3 DNA
-	TRBV6-1	14	TRBD1	TRBJ1-4	CASSRDRGSEKLFF	TGTGCCAGCAGTAGAGACAGGGGAAGTGAAAAACTGTTTTTT
-	TRBV4-3	13	-	TRBJ2-7	CASSPDSGYEQYF	TGCGCCAGCAGCCCAGATTCGGGGTACGAGCAGTACTTC
-	TRBV6-5	13	-	TRBJ2-1	CASSYPGHHEQFF	TGTGCCAGCAGTTACCCTGGACACCATGAGCAGTTCTTC
few	TRBV10-3	11	-	TRBJ2-7	CAISEPGEQYF	TGTGCCATCAGTGAGCCCGGCGAGCAGTACTTC
-	TRBV4-3	18	TRBD2	TRBJ2-7	CASSRRLGGSNRAYEQYF	TGCGCCAGCAGCCGGCGACTAGGCGGGAGTAATAGGGCCTACGAGCAGTACTTC
-	TRBV28	15	-	TRBJ2-6	CASSPGVSGANVLTF	TGTGCCAGCAGCCCCGGAGTCTCTGGGGCCAACGTCCTGACTTTC
-	TRBV9	15	-	TRBJ2-1	CASSVGVAPNNEQFF	TGTGCCAGCAGCGTAGGGGTAGCGCCCAACAATGAGCAGTTCTTC
-	TRBV2	15	-	TRBJ2-3	CASSEQGGGPDTQYF	TGTGCCAGCAGTGAACAAGGGGGGGGTCCAGATACGCAGTATTTT
-	TRBV5-5	17	-	TRBJ2-1	CASSLRSLASEYNEQFF	TGTGCCAGCAGCTTGCGGTCCTTGGCTAGCGAATACAATGAGCAGTTCTTC
-	TRBV4-3	15	TRBD1	TRBJ2-1	CASSQVGGQGNEQFF	TGCGCCAGCAGCCAAGTCGGGGGACAGGGCAATGAGCAGTTCTTC